Listed below are T cell receptor beta chains from one sample, sequenced in a study of T cell repertoires in cytomegalovirus infection. These receptors have no known antigen. TCRdb fed the reads into MiXCR, producing one record per CDR3 protein. The repertoire has fewer than 350,000 distinct CDR3 sequences, roughly 29% of them found once; the top ten carry 15% to 25%. Source: cultured PBMCs, taken from culture after CMV antigen stimulation. These receptors all come from a human donor in good health (CMV status not recorded). Some clones in this sample may be carry-over from other donors' samples. CDR3s include the opening cysteine and the closing phenylalanine or tryptophan. Each record gives: D gene, V gene, clone size, J gene, CDR3 protein, CDR3 DNA. D genes are given only for firm matches. The size of a clone is reported for some rows only, either as once, few or many, or as a class for expanded clones.

>TRBD2|TRBV7-8|.|TRBJ2-1
CASSYRLAEFYNEQFF
TGTGCCAGCAGCTACAGACTAGCGGAATTCTACAATGAGCAGTTCTTC
>.|TRBV20-1|.|TRBJ1-4
CSARGSLLDEKLFF
TGCAGTGCTAGAGGGTCCCTACTGGATGAAAAACTGTTTTTT
>.|TRBV6-6|few|TRBJ1-1
CASSRINTEAFF
TGTGCCAGCAGCCGGATTAACACTGAAGCTTTCTTT
>TRBD1|TRBV11-2|few|TRBJ1-2
CASSAGQGFYGYTF
TGTGCCAGCAGCGCGGGACAGGGGTTCTATGGCTACACCTTC
>TRBD2|TRBV24-1|few|TRBJ2-1
CATSDAHSGGAGNEQFF
TGTGCCACCAGTGATGCCCATAGCGGGGGGGCCGGGAATGAGCAGTTCTTC
>TRBD1|TRBV10-2|.|TRBJ1-1
CASSNRGDTEAFF
TGCGCCAGCAGTAACAGGGGAGATACTGAAGCTTTCTTT
>.|TRBV19|.|TRBJ1-5
CASSIDRGFGVDQPQHF
TGTGCCAGTAGTATAGATCGGGGTTTTGGTGTGGATCAGCCCCAGCATTTT
>.|TRBV6-2/TRBV6-3|.|TRBJ2-1
CASRQGLADEQFF
TGTGCCAGCAGGCAAGGACTGGCGGATGAGCAGTTCTTC
>.|TRBV7-9|few|TRBJ1-2
CATRLGGANYGYTF
TGTGCCACCCGACTCGGGGGAGCTAACTATGGCTACACCTTC
>.|TRBV11-2|.|TRBJ2-3
CASSLDPVSTDTQYF
TGTGCCAGCAGCTTAGACCCAGTAAGCACAGATACGCAGTATTTT
>.|TRBV10-3|.|TRBJ2-5
CAIRRDLQETQYF
TGTGCCATCAGACGGGACCTTCAAGAGACCCAGTACTTC
>TRBD1|TRBV7-9|.|TRBJ1-6
CASSLMWQGGSSYNSPLHF
TGTGCCAGCAGCTTAATGTGGCAGGGGGGAAGTTCCTATAATTCACCCCTCCACTTT
>TRBD1|TRBV7-3|.|TRBJ1-1
CASSLDRGNEAFF
TGTGCCAGCAGCTTGGACAGGGGTAATGAAGCTTTCTTT
>.|TRBV11-2|few|TRBJ2-7
CASSYARDYEQYF
TGTGCCAGCAGCTATGCTAGAGACTACGAGCAGTACTTC
>.|TRBV7-3|.|TRBJ1-6
CASSLTGARNSPLHF
TGTGCCAGCAGCTTAACCGGGGCTCGCAATTCACCCCTCCACTTT
>.|TRBV7-2|.|TRBJ2-1
CASSPTWAGSSYEQFF
TGTGCCAGCAGCCCCACCTGGGCAGGGAGCTCCTATGAGCAGTTCTTC
>TRBD1|TRBV5-4|.|TRBJ1-1
CASIKAGGQTEAFF
TGTGCCAGCATCAAGGCAGGGGGCCAGACTGAAGCTTTCTTT